The 6 T cell receptor beta chains below come from one sample, sequenced in a study of T cells after yellow fever vaccination. TCRdb re-derived calls from the 5' RACE reads in MiXCR, one entry per CDR3 protein. The repertoire has around 590,000 distinct CDR3 sequences, more than 9% of them found once; the top ten carry 14% to 15%. This sample comprised PBMCs, obtained on the day of the yellow fever booster vaccination. These receptors originate from a man aged 25 to 45 who received the YFV17D yellow fever vaccine.

The CDR3 is CSARSGLAENTGELFF. DNA of the CDR3: TGCAGTGCTCGATCCGGACTAGCGGAGAACACCGGGGAGCTGTTTTTT. The genes are TRBV20-1 and TRBJ2-2; 10 bases are shared with TRBD2. The length of the CDR3 is 16 residues. Germline trimming cut 5 bases from V and 1 base from J; bases unmatched to any gene: 7. The germline V gene encodes CDR1 DFQATT and CDR2 SNEGSKA (reference sequence).

This clonotype was observed a few times. V gene TRBV23-1 combines with J gene TRBJ2-3, with D uncertain. TRBV23-1 is treated as an ORF (open reading frame) with a function not yet certain. The CDR3 runs 16 residues. Trimming removed 7 bases at V and 0 bases at J, with 17 bases between. CDR3 sequence reads: CASTLLPASSTDTQYF. CDR3 nucleotides: TGCGCCAGCACCCTACTACCCGCTTCTAGCACAGATACGCAGTATTTT.

This clonotype was observed a few times. The genes are TRBV25-1 and TRBJ2-2; D possibly corresponds to TRBD2 (5 bases). Per germline, CDR1 MGHDK and CDR2 SYGVNS. The V end lost 6 bases, the J end lost 7 bases, and 9 bases lay between the germline ends. The CDR3 is made up of 12 amino acids. In nucleotides, the CDR3 is TGTGCCAGCAGGGTGAGCGGCGGGGAGCTGTTTTTT. Translating gives CASRVSGGELFF.

The chain is built from TRBV27 and TRBJ2-2; D unclear. CDR3 size: 13 residues. Germline assignment: CDR1 MNHEY and CDR2 SMNVEV (reference sequence). Trimming took off 3 bases at V and 6 bases at J, with 8 bases between the two ends. This CDR3 reads CASSFKGPGELFF. In DNA form, the CDR3 reads TGTGCCAGCAGTTTCAAGGGCCCCGGGGAGCTGTTTTTT.

The sample holds a few counts of this clonotype. The chain uses TRBV20-1 and TRBJ2-7; D gene ambiguous. V was cut by 5 bases and J by 3 bases, with 8 bases left in between. The CDR3 is 11 amino acids. Germline CDR1 and CDR2: DFQATT and SNEGSKA (reference sequence). CDR3 residues: CSALQLYEQYF. The CDR3 coding sequence is TGCAGTGCTCTACAGCTCTACGAGCAGTACTTC.

This clonotype came up a few times. The genes are TRBV7-2 and TRBJ2-3; D call uncertain. This CDR3 comprises 12 residues. CDR1 is SGHTA, CDR2 FQGNSA, per germline. Trimming pared 5 bases from V and 4 bases from J, leaving 7 bases between. The CDR3 coding sequence is TGTGCCAGCAGCGCTATGGCAGATACGCAGTATTTT. It specifies CASSAMADTQYF.